This entry describes one T cell receptor (beta chain). These data belong to a study of blood T cell repertoires in COVID-19. Across the study: The cDNA or gDNA used as material had been derived from T cells, B-cell-depleted T cells, or PBMCs.

Per germline, CDR1 SGHTA and CDR2 FQGNSA. The CDR3 has 16 amino acids. Losses at the gene ends were 4 bases for V and 5 bases for J; bases not matched to a gene: 7. Authors' analysis steps: How many nucleated cells were present was estimated from reference gene primer amplification. This table comes from immunoSEQ multiplex PCR, and its TCRdb copy is limited to in-frame clones, with some not included. V and J calls and clone size are those listed in that table; D and trimming were worked out from the DNA. This sample has 110,000 or so clones, with approximately 92% found just once. The chain uses TRBV7-2 and TRBJ2-3, with TRBD2 matching 12 bases. The receptor comes from a man aged 65 to 85 with active or convalescent COVID-19. The material sequenced was peripheral blood. This CDR3 is CASSYRLAGVRDTQYF. As DNA, the CDR3 is TGTGCCAGCAGCTACCGACTAGCGGGAGTAAGAGATACGCAGTATTTT.